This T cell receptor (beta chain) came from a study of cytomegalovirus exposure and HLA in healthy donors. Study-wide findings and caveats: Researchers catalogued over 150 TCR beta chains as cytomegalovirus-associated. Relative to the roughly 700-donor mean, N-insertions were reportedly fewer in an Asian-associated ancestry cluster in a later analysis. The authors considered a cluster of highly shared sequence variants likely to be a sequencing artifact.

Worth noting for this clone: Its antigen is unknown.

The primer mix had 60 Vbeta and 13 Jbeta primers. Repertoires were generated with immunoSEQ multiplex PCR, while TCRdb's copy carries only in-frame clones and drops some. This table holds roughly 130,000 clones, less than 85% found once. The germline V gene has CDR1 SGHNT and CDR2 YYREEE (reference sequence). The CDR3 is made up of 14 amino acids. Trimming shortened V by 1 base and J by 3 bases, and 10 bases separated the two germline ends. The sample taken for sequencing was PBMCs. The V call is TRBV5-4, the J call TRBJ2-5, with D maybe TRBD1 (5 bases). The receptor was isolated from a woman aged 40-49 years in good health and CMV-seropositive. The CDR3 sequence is CASSLSGREETQYF. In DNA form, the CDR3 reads TGTGCCAGCAGCTTGTCTGGCAGGGAAGAGACCCAGTACTTC.